The subject of this entry is one TCR beta chain. The target antigen is unknown. This sample was taken from a study of regulatory T cells in long-lasting Graves disease. Regarding time point: persistent/refractory GD, antithyroid drugs over 5 years with positive TRAb. The TCR library used RNA extracted from PBMCs. Peripheral blood, at about 9 milliliters, went into EDTA tubes. Germline V gene lookup returns CDR1 LNHDA and CDR2 SQIVND (reference sequence). Trimming took 6 bases from V and 4 from J, leaving 15 bases between them. There are 14 residues in the CDR3. Broader study findings: Persistent disease was characterized by preferential usage of TRBV28, TRBJ1-2 and TRBJ2-5.

Construction of the TCR beta libraries employed iRepertoire HTBI primers in conjunction with Arm-PCR of CDR3 regions. TCRdb reprocessed the multiplex PCR reads with MiXCR, giving one entry per CDR3 protein. The sample has about 660,000 distinct CDR3 sequences; around 30% are singletons. This specimen consisted of peripheral blood mononuclear cells (PBMCs), obtained when the disease was refractory, from a patient treated with antithyroid drugs. The chain uses TRBV19 and TRBJ1-1; no firm D call. This sequence was found in a female donor with Graves disease. The CDR3 sequence: CASSPRRVGTEAFF. Here the CDR3 DNA reads TGTGCCAGTAGCCCCAGAAGGGTGGGCACTGAAGCTTTCTTT.